The source of this T cell receptor (beta chain) is a study of tumor-infiltrating lymphocytes in primary liver carcinoma. Overall study findings and caveats: The difference in top-250-clone fraction between tumors and blood was significant, favoring tumors (p = 0.039).

Comment on this clonotype: Antigen unknown.

With around 520 ng total RNA as template and a constant-region primer, TCR beta cDNA was made. Each TCR beta library was derived from three nested multiplex PCR rounds that employed slightly modified ARM-PCR. Each CDR3 protein is one row after TCRdb ran MiXCR on the multiplex PCR reads. The sample holds some 190,000 distinct CDR3 sequences, less than 65% seen once. They got blood RNA out of unsorted whole blood and also pulled out germline DNA. Chronic HBV infection, which was untreated, was present in the patients. The TCR was taken from a man aged 40-50 years with primary liver carcinoma and hepatitis B virus infection. The sample comprised peripheral blood.

The CDR3 nucleotides are TGTGCCAGCAGCCCTCGACTAGCGGGAGGGGTAGGCATCAGGGAGCTGTTTTTT. Translation gives CASSPRLAGGVGIRELFF. The chain joins TRBV11-1 to TRBJ2-2; 14 nucleotides match TRBD2. This CDR3 is built from 18 residues. The ends lost 5 bases at V and 9 bases at J; junction bases unmatched: 14. Germline V gene sequence: CDR1 SGHAT, CDR2 FQDESV (reference sequence).